This T cell receptor beta chain came from a study of blood T cell repertoires in COVID-19 (dated by TCRdb to about 2020). Study-level background: Samples from collaborators originated in the United States, Italy and Spain and spanned both the acute and convalescent phases of COVID-19. The material from the prospective study consisted of cDNA or gDNA derived from T cells, B-cell-depleted T cells, or PBMCs. The sample metadata nearly always contained a de-identified subject ID, COVID-19 status, age in years and sex. Where available, HLA class I and class II types were obtained from metadata supplied by the sample provider rather than from assay-based typing. Deeply sampled blood TCRbeta repertoires from subjects exposed to, actively infected with, or recovered from COVID-19 were included in the dataset. Samples were obtained from the ongoing ImmuneRACE study (first 160 participants) and from 1,254 subjects provided by 6 global collaborators. The repertoires were made available in a free public database intended to serve as a resource for research on the immune response to SARS-CoV-2.

Study-wide findings and limitations: The amount of clinical and demographic metadata varied by source and participant and was provided uncurated.

Collaborating institutions collected whole blood in K2EDTA tubes following their own protocols. For TCRbeta analysis, collaborators shipped samples in one of three forms: frozen whole blood, isolated PBMCs, or DNA extracted from either of those sample types. The junction carries 15 bases between V and J, which are trimmed by 6 bases and 4 bases respectively. CDR1 and CDR2, looked up from the germline V gene, are KGHSH and LQKENI. The CDR3 spans 14 residues, from the cysteine through the phenylalanine. The retained sequence is limited to the CDR3, 42 bases, with the frame set at the first base. The table lists this clone with a count of one. Its antigen is still unknown. There are no base qualities to consult, and no much larger clone falls within one base. The immunoSEQ Assay, a bias-controlled multiplex PCR, was used to amplify TCRbeta CDR3 regions from genomic DNA. On the study's bioinformatics: The number of nucleated cells in each sample was estimated from the amplification of reference gene primers within the assay. To quantify the absolute abundance of each unique TCRbeta CDR3 rearrangement, sequence reads were collapsed and filtered. For each sample, productive Simpson clonality was calculated as the square root of Simpson's diversity index over productive rearrangements. TCRdb stores this immuneACCESS table with in-frame sequences only. Part of the clones is absent; in the studies checked, under half of the shortfall reflects unresolved V genes, and no reason is known for the rest. V and J calls and clone size are as listed in that table; D and trimming were resolved from the DNA. Recorded for this sample are 450,000 to 500,000 clones; 80% to 90% of them occurred a single time. About 3% of the sample is held by the ten biggest clonotypes.

Recombination connected TRBV18 to TRBJ1-1; a tentative D call is TRBD1 (6 bases match). This TCR derives from a human donor in a cohort sampled during active COVID-19. The sample was peripheral blood. The nucleotide sequence is TGTGCCAGCTCGTGGGAAGGGGGGGGCACTGAAGCTTTCTTT. Protein translation: CASSWEGGGTEAFF.